This TCR beta chain was identified during a study of OX40 agonist ivuxolimab in advanced cancers. The ends were cut back, 2 bases at V and 3 bases at J, with 14 bases in the middle. The CDR3 spans 15 residues. Germline V gene lookup returns CDR1 MNHNY and CDR2 SVGAGI (reference sequence). The method was immunoSEQ multiplex PCR; TCRdb's version includes in-frame clones alone and lacks a portion of them. This sample carries about 22,000 clones, about 90% of them seen once, and the ten largest clones take roughly 28%. The rearrangement joins TRBV6-6 to TRBJ2-7; D is possibly TRBD2 (5 bases). The source of this sequence is an adult with an advanced solid tumor such as melanoma, head and neck, liver or kidney cancer. The sample in question was CD4+ or CD8+ T cells sorted from blood, obtained in a trial of the OX40 agonist ivuxolimab. Here the CDR3 reads CASSYEASTYYEQYF. CDR3 DNA sequence: TGTGCCAGCAGTTACGAAGCTAGCACCTACTACGAGCAGTACTTC.